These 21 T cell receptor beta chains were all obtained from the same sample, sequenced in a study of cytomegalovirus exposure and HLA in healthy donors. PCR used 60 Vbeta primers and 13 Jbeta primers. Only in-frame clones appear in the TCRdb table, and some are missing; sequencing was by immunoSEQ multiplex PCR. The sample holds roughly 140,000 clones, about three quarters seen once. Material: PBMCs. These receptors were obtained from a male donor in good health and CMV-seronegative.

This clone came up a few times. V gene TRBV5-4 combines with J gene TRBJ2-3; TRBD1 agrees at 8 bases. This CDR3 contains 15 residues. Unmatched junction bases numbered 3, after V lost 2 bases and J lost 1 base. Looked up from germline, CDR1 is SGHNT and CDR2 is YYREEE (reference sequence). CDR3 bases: TGTGCCAGCAGCTTCAGGGGGCGCCGCACAGATACGCAGTATTTT. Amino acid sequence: CASSFRGRRTDTQYF.

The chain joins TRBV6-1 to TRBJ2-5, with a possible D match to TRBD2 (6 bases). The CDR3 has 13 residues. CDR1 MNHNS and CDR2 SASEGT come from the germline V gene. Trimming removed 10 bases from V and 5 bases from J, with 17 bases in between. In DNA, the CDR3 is TGTGCCACCGGGGACGGGGGATGGGAGACCCAGTACTTC. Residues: CATGDGGWETQYF.

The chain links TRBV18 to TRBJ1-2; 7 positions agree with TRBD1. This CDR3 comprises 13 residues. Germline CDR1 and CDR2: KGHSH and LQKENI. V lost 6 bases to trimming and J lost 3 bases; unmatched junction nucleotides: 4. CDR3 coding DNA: TGTGCCAGCTCCCTAGACAGGGACTATGGCTACACCTTC. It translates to CASSLDRDYGYTF.

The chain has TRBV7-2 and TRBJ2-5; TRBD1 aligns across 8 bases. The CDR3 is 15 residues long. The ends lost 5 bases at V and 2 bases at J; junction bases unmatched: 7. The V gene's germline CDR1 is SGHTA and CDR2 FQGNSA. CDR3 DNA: TGTGCCAGCAGCCCCCGGACAGGGAGGCAAGAGACCCAGTACTTC. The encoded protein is CASSPRTGRQETQYF.

The DNA of the CDR3 is TGTGCCAGCAGCTTTGCCCCACGGGCGAACACCGGGGAGCTGTTTTTT. It translates to CASSFAPRANTGELFF. The V call is TRBV7-2, the J call TRBJ2-2; D unclear. Trimming took 3 bases from V and 0 from J, leaving 11 bases between them. The CDR3 is made up of 16 amino acids. The germline CDR1 and CDR2 sequences are SGHTA and FQGNSA. Drawing the rest from reference TRBV7-2 and TRBJ2-2, the complete variable domain is GAGVSQSPSNKVTEKGKDVELRCDPISGHTALYWYRQSLGQGLEFLIYFQGNSAPDKSGLPSDRFSAERTGGSVSTLTIQRTQQEDSAVYLCASSFAPRANTGELFFGEGSRLTVL.

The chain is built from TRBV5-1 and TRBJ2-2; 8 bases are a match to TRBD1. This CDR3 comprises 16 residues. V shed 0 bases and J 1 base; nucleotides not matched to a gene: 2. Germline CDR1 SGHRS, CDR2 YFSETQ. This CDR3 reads CASSLGTGWNTGELFF. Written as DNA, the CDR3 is TGCGCCAGCAGCTTGGGGACAGGGTGGAACACCGGGGAGCTGTTTTTT.

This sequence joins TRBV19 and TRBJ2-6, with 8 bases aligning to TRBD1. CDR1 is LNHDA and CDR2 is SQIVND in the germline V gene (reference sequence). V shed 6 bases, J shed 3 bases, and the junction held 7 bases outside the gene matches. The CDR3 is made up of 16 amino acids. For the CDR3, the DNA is TGTGCCAGTAGCCGACAGGGGCGCAGTGGGGCCAACGTCCTGACTTTC. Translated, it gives CASSRQGRSGANVLTF.

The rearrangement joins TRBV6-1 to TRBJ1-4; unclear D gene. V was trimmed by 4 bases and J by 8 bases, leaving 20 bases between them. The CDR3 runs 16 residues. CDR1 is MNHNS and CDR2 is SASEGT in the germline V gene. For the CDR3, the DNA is TGTGCCAGCAGTGCCCCTTCCCGGAGATCGGGGGAAAAACTGTTTTTT. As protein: CASSAPSRRSGEKLFF.

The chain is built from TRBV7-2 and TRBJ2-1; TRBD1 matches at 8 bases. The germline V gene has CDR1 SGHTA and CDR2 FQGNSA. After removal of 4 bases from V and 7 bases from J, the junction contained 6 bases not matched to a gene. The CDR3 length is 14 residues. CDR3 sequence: CASSSGQVGNEQFF. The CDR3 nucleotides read TGTGCCAGCAGCTCGGGACAGGTAGGGAATGAGCAGTTCTTC.

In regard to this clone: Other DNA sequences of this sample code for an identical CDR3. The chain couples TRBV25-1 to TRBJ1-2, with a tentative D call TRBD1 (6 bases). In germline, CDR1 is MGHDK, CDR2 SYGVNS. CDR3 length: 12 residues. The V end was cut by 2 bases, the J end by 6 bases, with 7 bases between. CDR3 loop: CASSEQGNGYTF. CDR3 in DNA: TGTGCCAGCAGTGAACAGGGGAATGGCTACACCTTC.

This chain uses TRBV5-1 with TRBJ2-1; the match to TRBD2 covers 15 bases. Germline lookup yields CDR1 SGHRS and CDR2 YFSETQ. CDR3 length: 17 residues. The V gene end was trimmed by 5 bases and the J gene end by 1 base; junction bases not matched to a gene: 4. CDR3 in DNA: TGCGCCAGCAGATCGGGGACTAGCGGGAGGTCCTACAATGAGCAGTTCTTC. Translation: CASRSGTSGRSYNEQFF.

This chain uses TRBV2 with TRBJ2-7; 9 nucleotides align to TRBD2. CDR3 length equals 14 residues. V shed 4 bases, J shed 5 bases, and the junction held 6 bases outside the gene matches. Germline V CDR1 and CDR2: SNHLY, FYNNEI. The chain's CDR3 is CASSVLAGSNEQYF. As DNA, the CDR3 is TGTGCCAGCAGTGTTCTAGCGGGGAGCAACGAGCAGTACTTC.

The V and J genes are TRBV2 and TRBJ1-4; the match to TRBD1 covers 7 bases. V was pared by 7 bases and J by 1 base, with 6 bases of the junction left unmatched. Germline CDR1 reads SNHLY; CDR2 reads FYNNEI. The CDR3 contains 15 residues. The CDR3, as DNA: TGTGCCAGCACCTCCAACAGGGGAACTAATGAAAAACTGTTTTTT. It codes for CASTSNRGTNEKLFF.

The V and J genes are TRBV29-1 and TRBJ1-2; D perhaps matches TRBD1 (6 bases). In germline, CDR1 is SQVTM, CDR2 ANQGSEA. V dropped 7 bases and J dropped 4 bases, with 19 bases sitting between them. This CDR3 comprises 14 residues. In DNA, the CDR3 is TGCAGCGCCCCCTACAGGGAAGGTTCCTATGGCTACACCTTC. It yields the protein CSAPYREGSYGYTF. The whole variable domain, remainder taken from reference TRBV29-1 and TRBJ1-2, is SAVISQKPSRDICQRGTSLTIQCQVDSQVTMMFWYRQQPGQSLTLIATANQGSEATYESGFVIDKFPISRPNLTFSTLTVSNMSPEDSSIYLCSAPYREGSYGYTFGSGTRLTVV.

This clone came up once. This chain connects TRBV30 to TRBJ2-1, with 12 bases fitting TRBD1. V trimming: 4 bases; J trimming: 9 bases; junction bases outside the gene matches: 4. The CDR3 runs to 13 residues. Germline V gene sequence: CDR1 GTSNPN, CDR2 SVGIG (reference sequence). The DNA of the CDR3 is TGTGCCTGGATCCGGGACAGGGGGCTTGAGCAGTTCTTC. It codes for CAWIRDRGLEQFF.

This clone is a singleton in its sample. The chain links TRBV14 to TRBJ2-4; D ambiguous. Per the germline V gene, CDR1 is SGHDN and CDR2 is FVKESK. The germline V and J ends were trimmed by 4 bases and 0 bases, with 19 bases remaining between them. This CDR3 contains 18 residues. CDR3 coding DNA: TGTGCCAGCAGCCCAGGCCCTGGGTCACTCTTAGCCAAAAACATTCAGTACTTC. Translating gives CASSPGPGSLLAKNIQYF.

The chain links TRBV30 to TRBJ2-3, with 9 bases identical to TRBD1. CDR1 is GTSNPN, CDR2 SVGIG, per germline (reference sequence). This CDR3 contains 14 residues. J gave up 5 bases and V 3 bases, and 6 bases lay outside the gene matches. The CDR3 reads CAWRVQGAGDTQYF. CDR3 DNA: TGTGCCTGGAGGGTACAGGGGGCGGGAGATACGCAGTATTTT.

The CDR3 loop reads CASSRDRGFDTEAFF. Written as DNA, the CDR3 is TGTGCCAGCTCACGGGACAGGGGATTCGACACTGAAGCTTTCTTT. J is TRBJ1-1 and V is TRBV18, with TRBD1 matching 10 bases. CDR3 length: 15 amino acids. V gave up 4 bases and J gave up 3 bases; unmatched junction bases: 5. CDR1 KGHSH and CDR2 LQKENI come from the germline V gene.

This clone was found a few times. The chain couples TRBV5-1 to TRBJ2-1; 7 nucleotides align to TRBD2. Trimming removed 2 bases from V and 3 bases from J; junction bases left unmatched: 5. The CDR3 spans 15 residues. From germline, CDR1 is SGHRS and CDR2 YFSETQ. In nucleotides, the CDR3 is TGCGCCAGCAGCTTCCGCTCGGGAGGCTACAATGAGCAGTTCTTC. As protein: CASSFRSGGYNEQFF.

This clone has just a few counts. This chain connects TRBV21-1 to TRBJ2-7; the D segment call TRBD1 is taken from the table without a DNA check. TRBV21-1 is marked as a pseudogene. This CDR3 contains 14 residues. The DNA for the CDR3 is TGTGCCAGCAGCAAAGAGGACAGTTCCTACGAGCAGTACTTC. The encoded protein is CASSKEDSSYEQYF.

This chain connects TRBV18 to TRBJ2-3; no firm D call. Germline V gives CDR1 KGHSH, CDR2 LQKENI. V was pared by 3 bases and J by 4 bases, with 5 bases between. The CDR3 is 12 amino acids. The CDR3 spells CASSPRADTQYF. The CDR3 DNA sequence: TGTGCCAGCTCACCCCGGGCAGATACGCAGTATTTT.